A single sample gave rise to the 11 T cell receptor beta chains below, sequenced in a study of blood T cell repertoires in COVID-19. The repertoire was sequenced with immunoSEQ multiplex PCR; TCRdb's copy has only in-frame clones and lacks some. The sample has about 220,000 clones, approximately 83% seen once. What was sequenced was PBMCs or T cells enriched from blood (not recorded which). These receptors were taken from a woman aged 60-75 years who had recovered from COVID-19.

V usage is TRBV29-1 and J usage is TRBJ1-2; D remains ambiguous. The CDR3 loop spans 11 amino acids. V dropped 7 bases and J dropped 4 bases, with 10 bases sitting between them. Germline V CDR1 and CDR2: SQVTM, ANQGSEA. CDR3 DNA sequence: TGCAGCGCCGCTGCAGGCTATGGCTACACCTTC. Protein: CSAAAGYGYTF.

The chain combines TRBV19 with TRBJ2-3; 8 bases map to TRBD2. Trimming removed 5 bases from V and 3 bases from J; junction bases left unmatched: 13. Per germline, CDR1 LNHDA and CDR2 SQIVND (reference sequence). The CDR3 has 17 residues. CDR3 DNA sequence: TGTGCCAGTAGTCTTCAAGCGGGGGTGACCGGGACAGATACGCAGTATTTT. This encodes CASSLQAGVTGTDTQYF.

This chain links TRBV5-4 with TRBJ2-1; 11 bases match TRBD2. The CDR3 spans 15 residues. Germline CDR1 SGHNT, CDR2 YYREEE (reference sequence). V dropped 3 bases and J dropped 3; count of bases not matched to a gene: 2. CDR3 coding DNA: TGTGCCAGCAGCTACGGGACTAGCGGCTACAATGAGCAGTTCTTC. Its protein is CASSYGTSGYNEQFF.

This rearrangement joins TRBV19 to TRBJ1-2; 11 positions agree with TRBD1. The J segment lost 6 bases and the V segment lost 4 bases, leaving 4 bases of the junction unmatched. The germline gives CDR1 LNHDA, CDR2 SQIVND (reference sequence). The CDR3 is 14 amino acids. CDR3 nucleotide sequence: TGTGCCAGTAGTAAGGGACAGGGGGTCGATGGCTACACCTTC. Translation gives CASSKGQGVDGYTF.

The genes are TRBV18 and TRBJ1-1; D ambiguous. V lost 3 bases and J lost 3, with 11 bases in between. Germline V gives CDR1 KGHSH, CDR2 LQKENI. This CDR3 is built from 14 residues. Here the CDR3 DNA reads TGTGCCAGCTCACCGGCGGGCGCGGACACTGAAGCTTTCTTT. Amino acid sequence: CASSPAGADTEAFF.

The chain carries TRBV18 and TRBJ1-1, with D possibly TRBD1 on 6 matching bases. V shed 2 bases and J shed 4 bases, with 17 bases lying between them. This CDR3 is built from 16 residues. Germline loops: CDR1 KGHSH, CDR2 LQKENI. CDR3 nucleotides: TGTGCCAGCTCACCATTGGGACACTCCCAGAGCACTGAAGCTTTCTTT. Translation gives CASSPLGHSQSTEAFF.

The chain uses TRBV4-3 and TRBJ2-1, with D tentatively TRBD2 (6 bases). From germline, CDR1 is LGHNA and CDR2 YSLEER. V was trimmed by 2 bases and J by 4 bases, leaving 15 bases between them. CDR3 length: 16 residues. CDR3 loop: CASSQTTSRRYNEQFF. The CDR3 DNA reads TGCGCCAGCAGCCAAACGACTAGTAGGCGGTACAATGAGCAGTTCTTC.

V gene TRBV21-1 combines with J gene TRBJ1-4; the D call of TRBD1 is as the table states it, not checked on the DNA. TRBV21-1 is marked as a pseudogene. The CDR3 loop spans 17 amino acids. CDR3 sequence: CASSKGSWDRGYEKLFF. CDR3 nucleotide sequence: TGTGCCAGCAGCAAAGGAAGTTGGGACAGGGGTTATGAAAAACTGTTTTTT.

This sequence joins TRBV19 and TRBJ1-3; D ambiguous. The CDR3 spans 14 residues. The ends were cut back, 7 bases at V and 2 bases at J, with 12 bases in the middle. Germline V gene sequence: CDR1 LNHDA, CDR2 SQIVND (reference sequence). The DNA for the CDR3 is TGTGCCAGTAACGCCGGGATCCCTGGAAACACCATATATTTT. It codes for CASNAGIPGNTIYF.

The chain recombines TRBV5-1 with TRBJ2-1; 10 bases fit TRBD2. With 1 base clipped from V and 7 bases from J, the junction kept 5 bases outside the gene matches. The CDR3 totals 15 residues. Germline loops: CDR1 SGHRS, CDR2 YFSETQ. This chain's CDR3 is CASSLSGGAVNEQFF. The CDR3, as DNA: TGCGCCAGCAGCTTGAGCGGGGGGGCCGTGAATGAGCAGTTCTTC. The whole variable domain, filled in from reference TRBV5-1 and TRBJ2-1, reads KAGVTQTPRYLIKTRGQQVTLSCSPISGHRSVSWYQQTPGQGLQFLFEYFSETQRNKGNFPGRFSGRQFSNSRSEMNVSTLELGDSALYLCASSLSGGAVNEQFFGPGTRLTVL.

The V gene is TRBV19, the J gene TRBJ1-5; D unclear. CDR3 length equals 15 residues. The V and J ends lost 1 base and 5 bases respectively, with 12 bases between them. Germline-derived CDR1 and CDR2 are LNHDA and SQIVND (reference sequence). In DNA form, the CDR3 reads TGTGCCAGTAGTATAGCCCCCCGGGAGGATCAGCCCCAGCATTTT. This codes for CASSIAPREDQPQHF. Full variable domain (rest looked up from reference TRBV19 and TRBJ1-5): DGGITQSPKYLFRKEGQNVTLSCEQNLNHDAMYWYRQDPGQGLRLIYYSQIVNDFQKGDIAEGYSVSREKKESFPLTVTSAQKNPTAFYLCASSIAPREDQPQHFGDGTRLSIL.